The 26 T cell receptor beta chains given below trace back to one sample, sequenced in a study of CD8 T cells in ankylosing spondylitis. MiXCR, applied by TCRdb to the 5' RACE reads, yields one record per CDR3 protein. Altogether a few hundred thousand distinct CDR3 sequences are present, under 14% being singletons, with the ten largest covering roughly 9.2%. The sequenced sample was blood, either unsorted or a sorted T cell fraction (not recorded which). All receptors derive from a female donor with ankylosing spondylitis or in good health (not recorded which).

This clonotype was seen many times. The V and J genes are TRBV21-1 and TRBJ2-3; the table assigns TRBD1, which was not confirmed against the DNA. TRBV21-1 is a documented pseudogene. CDR3 length equals 17 residues. For the CDR3, the DNA is TGTAAGATCACGCCAGCAGCAGGGACAGGGGGCCCAGATACGCAGTATTTT. Its protein product is CKITPAAGTGGPDTQYF.

This clonotype was seen at least ten times. The chain uses TRBV28 and TRBJ2-1; a weak D match, TRBD2 (5 bases). The V and J ends lost 10 bases and 10 bases respectively, with 14 bases between them. Germline assignment: CDR1 MDHEN and CDR2 SYDVKM. The CDR3 covers 11 residues. CDR3 region: CATSSPGEQFF. As DNA, the CDR3 is TGTGCCACTTCCTCCCCGGGAGAGCAGTTCTTC.

Ten or more counts support this clonotype. The chain uses TRBV3-1 and TRBJ1-6; 9 bases line up with TRBD1. Looked up from germline, CDR1 is LGHDT and CDR2 is YNNKEL (reference sequence). The CDR3 totals 13 residues. V was pared by 7 bases and J by 7 bases, with 2 bases of the junction left unmatched. In nucleotides, the CDR3 is TGTGCCAGCACGGGACAGGGAAATTCACCCCTCCACTTT. It specifies CASTGQGNSPLHF. The complete variable domain, with remaining parts taken from reference TRBV3-1 and TRBJ1-6, reads DTAVSQTPKYLVTQMGNDKSIKCEQNLGHDTMYWYKQDSKKFLKIMFSYNNKELIINETVPNRFSPKSPDKAHLNLHINSLELGDSAVYFCASTGQGNSPLHFGNGTRLTVT.

In this sample, this clonotype turned up many times. The genes are TRBV29-1 and TRBJ1-1; D ambiguous. This CDR3 is built from 11 residues. CDR1 and CDR2 from the germline V gene are SQVTM and ANQGSEA. Trimming took 7 bases from V and 5 from J, leaving 11 bases between them. CDR3 coding DNA: TGCAGCGCCCTCGGTAGGACTGAAGCTTTCTTT. This codes for CSALGRTEAFF.

This clonotype was recorded at least ten times. J is TRBJ2-5 and V is TRBV20-1; 7 bases are shared with TRBD2. The CDR3 is 15 residues long. CDR1 DFQATT and CDR2 SNEGSKA come from the germline V gene (reference sequence). The trim removed 5 bases at V and 5 bases at J, leaving 14 bases unmatched. The CDR3 sequence is CSALIGGRGRETQYF. In DNA, the CDR3 is TGCAGTGCTCTTATAGGAGGGAGGGGTCGGGAGACCCAGTACTTC.

The J gene is TRBJ2-2, the V gene TRBV2, with 7 bases fitting TRBD2. CDR3 length: 15 amino acids. After removal of 7 bases from V and 0 bases from J, the junction contained 5 bases not matched to a gene. Germline-derived CDR1 and CDR2 are SNHLY and FYNNEI. In DNA form, the CDR3 reads TGTGCCAGCAAGCTGGGACTACCGAACACCGGGGAGCTGTTTTTT. This translates into CASKLGLPNTGELFF.

This clonotype was found a few times. The CDR3 here is CSAPTGTSDLNEQFF. The CDR3 region has the DNA TGCAGTGCTCCAACCGGGACTAGTGACCTCAATGAGCAGTTCTTC. The rearrangement joins TRBV20-1 to TRBJ2-1; 8 nucleotides align to TRBD2. With 5 bases clipped from V and 6 bases from J, the junction kept 12 bases outside the gene matches. This CDR3 has 15 residues. Germline V gene lookup returns CDR1 DFQATT and CDR2 SNEGSKA (reference sequence).

This clonotype was seen a handful of times. The V gene is TRBV28, the J gene TRBJ2-1; no definite D call. The CDR3 sequence is 14 residues long. Trimming took off 1 base at V and 4 bases at J, with 8 bases between the two ends. Per germline, CDR1 MDHEN and CDR2 SYDVKM. CDR3 region: CASSLSNQYNEQFF. The CDR3 nucleotides read TGTGCCAGCAGTTTATCCAATCAGTACAATGAGCAGTTCTTC.

This clonotype has just a few counts. This rearrangement joins TRBV5-1 to TRBJ2-2, with D hard to call. Germline V CDR1 and CDR2: SGHRS, YFSETQ. The CDR3 extends over 14 amino acids. Trimming took 1 base from V and 3 from J, leaving 7 bases between them. In nucleotides, the CDR3 is TGCGCCAGCAGCTTGAAAACAGACACCGGGGAGCTGTTTTTT. Amino acid sequence: CASSLKTDTGELFF.

In its sample, this clonotype was seen many times. The chain combines TRBV27 with TRBJ1-1; 10 bases are a match to TRBD1. This CDR3 is 18 amino acids long. In germline, CDR1 is MNHEY, CDR2 SMNVEV (reference sequence). V shed 1 base, J shed 0 bases, and the junction held 8 bases outside the gene matches. This chain's CDR3 is CASSLLRGGTGVNTEAFF. CDR3 nucleotides: TGTGCCAGCAGTTTATTGCGGGGGGGGACAGGGGTGAACACTGAAGCTTTCTTT.

Only a few counts were recorded for this clonotype. The chain carries TRBV3-1 and TRBJ2-2; no definite D call. From germline, CDR1 is LGHDT and CDR2 YNNKEL (reference sequence). Trimming took off 4 bases at V and 5 bases at J, with 14 bases between the two ends. The CDR3 totals 15 residues. Here the CDR3 DNA reads TGTGCCAGCAGCCCGTTTTCTCAAATGACCGGGGAGCTGTTTTTT. It is translated as CASSPFSQMTGELFF.

This clonotype has just a few counts. The V and J genes are TRBV20-1 and TRBJ1-1, with D possibly being TRBD1 (5 bases). The CDR3 loop spans 13 amino acids. CDR1 DFQATT and CDR2 SNEGSKA come from the germline V gene (reference sequence). The CDR3 DNA sequence: TGCAGCAGGGTCGGGACTGGGAACACTGAAGCTTTCTTT. Encoded protein: CSRVGTGNTEAFF.

This clonotype was seen a handful of times. This rearrangement joins TRBV20-1 to TRBJ2-1, with TRBD2 matching over 12 bases. The CDR3 covers 11 residues. The germline V gene encodes CDR1 DFQATT and CDR2 SNEGSKA (reference sequence). V gave up 5 bases and J gave up 14 bases; unmatched junction bases: 4. The CDR3 here is CSAGLAGREFF. DNA of the CDR3: TGCAGTGCTGGACTAGCGGGAAGGGAGTTCTTC.

This clonotype was counted many times. Mismatch with germline at one junction end may stem from a read error. The V gene is TRBV20-1, the J gene TRBJ2-1, with TRBD2 matching 10 bases. The CDR3 length is 16 residues. Per germline, CDR1 DFQATT and CDR2 SNEGSKA (reference sequence). The CDR3 bases are TGTAGTGCTAGACATCGGGGAGCGGGGGGGCTCAATGAGCAGTTCTTC. Protein: CSARHRGAGGLNEQFF.

This clonotype was seen ten or more times. The V and J genes are TRBV5-1 and TRBJ2-1, with a possible D match to TRBD2 (7 bases). Germline V gene lookup returns CDR1 SGHRS and CDR2 YFSETQ. This CDR3 comprises 16 residues. Trimming took off 3 bases at V and 3 bases at J, with 16 bases between the two ends. CDR3 protein: CASSSGGGRIYNEQFF. CDR3 DNA: TGCGCCAGCAGCTCGGGGGGCGGGAGAATCTACAATGAGCAGTTCTTC.

This clonotype has at least ten counts. The chain has TRBV5-1 and TRBJ1-5; possible D gene TRBD1, 6 bases. The CDR3 runs to 15 residues. CDR1 is SGHRS and CDR2 is YFSETQ in the germline V gene. Trimming left V 0 bases short and J 2 bases short, with 9 bases between. The CDR3 DNA reads TGCGCCAGCAGCTTGGAGGGGGGCGGCAATCAGCCCCAGCATTTT. Residues: CASSLEGGGNQPQHF.

At least ten counts were recorded for this clonotype. V gene TRBV12-3 or TRBV12-4 combines with J gene TRBJ1-6, with a possible D match to TRBD1 (6 bases). This CDR3 region has 14 residues. V lost 6 bases to trimming and J lost 7 bases, with 13 bases between them. The CDR3 spells CASSLLTGNSPLHF. The DNA for the CDR3 is TGTGCCAGCAGCCTTCTAACAGGGAATTCACCCCTCCACTTT.

This clonotype was counted at least ten times. The rearrangement uses TRBV5-1 and TRBJ1-6; TRBD1 is a possible D gene (5 bases). Germline CDR1 reads SGHRS; CDR2 reads YFSETQ. CDR3 size: 17 residues. Trimming removed 2 bases at V and 1 base at J, with 13 bases between. The CDR3 protein is CASSFRGDKSYNSPLHF. CDR3 in DNA: TGCGCCAGCAGCTTCAGAGGGGATAAATCCTATAATTCACCCCTCCACTTT. Complete variable domain (other parts from reference TRBV5-1 and TRBJ1-6): KAGVTQTPRYLIKTRGQQVTLSCSPISGHRSVSWYQQTPGQGLQFLFEYFSETQRNKGNFPGRFSGRQFSNSRSEMNVSTLELGDSALYLCASSFRGDKSYNSPLHFGNGTRLTVT.

This clonotype showed up just a few times. The chain links TRBV20-1 to TRBJ2-7, with no clear D. The CDR3 covers 16 residues. V was pared by 3 bases and J by 1 base, with 19 bases between. Per germline, CDR1 DFQATT and CDR2 SNEGSKA (reference sequence). The CDR3 sequence: CSASAPSERLSYEQYF. In DNA, the CDR3 is TGCAGTGCTAGCGCGCCCTCGGAGAGACTTTCCTACGAGCAGTACTTC.

The CDR3 DNA reads TGCGCCAGCAGCCAAGGCTCACGGGGGGCGGGAGGCACAGATACGCAGTATTTT. It codes for CASSQGSRGAGGTDTQYF. This chain joins TRBV4-3 and TRBJ2-3, with D possibly being TRBD2 (7 bases). The CDR3 contains 18 residues. Trimming removed 1 base from V and 1 base from J, with 18 bases in between. CDR1 is LGHNA, CDR2 YSLEER, per germline.

Ten or more counts support this clonotype. The rearrangement uses TRBV20-1 and TRBJ2-1; D perhaps matches TRBD2 (5 bases). This CDR3 region has 13 residues. Germline CDR1 reads DFQATT; CDR2 reads SNEGSKA (reference sequence). The V gene lost 6 bases and the J gene lost 8 bases, with 17 bases spanning the gap. This CDR3 reads CSAQMTTRDEQFF. The CDR3 DNA is TGCAGTGCGCAGATGACCACTAGAGATGAGCAGTTCTTC.

The chain joins TRBV3-1 to TRBJ1-2, with 7 bases identical to TRBD1. Trimming removed 2 bases from V and 2 bases from J; junction bases left unmatched: 5. This CDR3 is built from 15 residues. CDR1 and CDR2 from the germline V gene are LGHDT and YNNKEL (reference sequence). CDR3 nucleotide sequence: TGTGCCAGCAGCCAAAAACAGGGGCCCAACTATGGCTACACCTTC. Amino acids: CASSQKQGPNYGYTF.

Many counts were recorded for this clonotype. This chain uses TRBV6-6 with TRBJ2-2, with D unresolved. Germline-derived CDR1 and CDR2 are MNHNY and SVGAGI (reference sequence). The CDR3 runs to 13 residues. V lost 0 bases and J 7 bases, leaving 6 bases between the germline ends. The CDR3 sequence is CASSYSLGGELFF. In nucleotides, the CDR3 is TGTGCCAGCAGTTACTCCTTAGGCGGGGAGCTGTTTTTT.

This clonotype was detected many times. This chain connects TRBV20-1 to TRBJ2-1, with a tentative D call TRBD2 (5 bases). The germline gives CDR1 DFQATT, CDR2 SNEGSKA (reference sequence). The CDR3 extends over 14 amino acids. Trimming took off 0 bases at V and 9 bases at J, with 15 bases between the two ends. CDR3 DNA: TGCAGTGCTAGAGATGAGGCTCAGAGGGTTGAGCAGTTCTTC. Translation gives CSARDEAQRVEQFF.

The V call is TRBV20-1, the J call TRBJ2-7; possible D gene TRBD2, 5 bases. This CDR3 spans 14 amino acids. Per the germline V gene, CDR1 is DFQATT and CDR2 is SNEGSKA (reference sequence). V lost 1 base and J lost 5, with 15 bases in between. Written as DNA, the CDR3 is TGCAGTGCTAGAGTCTTCCGGGAACGCGACGAGCAGTACTTC. Amino acid sequence: CSARVFRERDEQYF.

Ten or more counts support this clonotype. J is TRBJ1-3 and V is TRBV4-3; maybe TRBD1 (5 bases). The CDR3 has 14 residues. Trimming stripped 3 bases from V and 2 bases from J, with 8 bases between. Germline CDR1 LGHNA, CDR2 YSLEER. DNA of the CDR3: TGCGCCAGCAGCCAGGCAGGGCCTGGAAACACCATATATTTT. Its translation is CASSQAGPGNTIYF.